Below, 5 T cell receptor beta chains from the same sample are listed, as sequenced in a study of identical twins. TCRdb redid the calling of the 5' RACE reads with MiXCR, one entry per CDR3 protein. This table has around 500,000 distinct CDR3 sequences, more than 13% appearing once. The data also belong to a second study, concerning yellow fever vaccine responses in identical twins.

Sequenced material: CD4+ T cells sorted from blood. Receptors were obtained from a woman aged 18-35 years in good health.

The V gene is TRBV6-5, the J gene TRBJ2-1, with a possible D match to TRBD2 (6 bases). Germline CDR1 reads MNHEY; CDR2 reads SVGAGI. The CDR3 runs 10 residues. V lost 8 bases and J lost 10, with 9 bases in between. The chain's CDR3 is CASGRTEQFF. In nucleotides, the CDR3 is TGTGCCAGCGGGAGGACAGAGCAGTTCTTC.

DNA of the CDR3: TGTGCCAGCAGCTTACCGGACAGGGAATCTGAAGCTTTCTTT. Translation: CASSLPDRESEAFF. V usage is TRBV3-1 and J usage is TRBJ1-1; 8 nucleotides line up with TRBD1. The V gene end was trimmed by 5 bases and the J gene end by 6 bases; junction bases not matched to a gene: 8. The CDR3 consists of 14 residues. Germline CDR1 is LGHDT and CDR2 is YNNKEL (reference sequence). The full variable domain, in which reference TRBV3-1 and TRBJ1-1 provide the parts outside the CDR3, is DTAVSQTPKYLVTQMGNDKSIKCEQNLGHDTMYWYKQDSKKFLKIMFSYNNKELIINETVPNRFSPKSPDKAHLNLHINSLELGDSAVYFCASSLPDRESEAFFGQGTRLTVV.

Written as DNA, the CDR3 is TGTGCCAGCAGCTTAGAGCGTCCGGGAGCAGAGACCCAGTACTTC. It yields the protein CASSLERPGAETQYF. The chain links TRBV7-8 to TRBJ2-5; TRBD2 might be the D (6 bases). This CDR3 region has 15 residues. V dropped 1 base and J dropped 4 bases, with 13 bases sitting between them. The germline CDR1 and CDR2 sequences are SGHVS and FQNEAQ.

This clonotype has a handful of counts. The chain carries TRBV20-1 and TRBJ1-5; no reliable D call. Trimming shortened V by 1 base and J by 4 bases, and 5 bases separated the two germline ends. Germline values: CDR1 DFQATT, CDR2 SNEGSKA (reference sequence). The CDR3 covers 12 residues. The CDR3 nucleotides read TGCAGTGCTAGAGCGATGAATCAGCCCCAGCATTTT. Its translation: CSARAMNQPQHF.

This clonotype was detected only a few times. DNA of the CDR3: TGTGCCTGGAGTGCTGGGACTAGCGGGAGAATATACGAGCAGTACTTC. This translates into CAWSAGTSGRIYEQYF. The chain employs TRBV30 and TRBJ2-7; 14 bases align to TRBD2. The CDR3 sequence is 16 residues long. Losses at the gene ends were 1 base for V and 4 bases for J; bases not matched to a gene: 6. Looked up from germline, CDR1 is GTSNPN and CDR2 is SVGIG (reference sequence).